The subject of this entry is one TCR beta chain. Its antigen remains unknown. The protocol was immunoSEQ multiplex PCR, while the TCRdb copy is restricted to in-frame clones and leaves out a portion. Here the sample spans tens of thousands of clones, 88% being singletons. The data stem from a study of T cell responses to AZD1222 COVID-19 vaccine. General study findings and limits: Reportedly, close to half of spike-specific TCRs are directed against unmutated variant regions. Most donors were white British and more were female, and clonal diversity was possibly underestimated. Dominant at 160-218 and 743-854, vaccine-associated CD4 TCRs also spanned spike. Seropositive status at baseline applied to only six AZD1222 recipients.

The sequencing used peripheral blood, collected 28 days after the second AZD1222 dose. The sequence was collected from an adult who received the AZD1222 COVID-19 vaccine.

The CDR3 coding sequence is TGTGCCAGCAGTTTGGGTTCTAGGCAGCCCCAGCATTTT. It encodes CASSLGSRQPQHF. The chain links TRBV28 to TRBJ1-5; no reliable D call. V lost 3 bases to trimming and J lost 7 bases, with 10 bases between them. The CDR3 has 13 amino acids. CDR1 is MDHEN and CDR2 is SYDVKM in the germline V gene.